This T cell receptor (beta chain) originates from a study of T cell repertoires in cytomegalovirus infection. On the study more broadly: Through public TCR beta signatures, both CMV infection and matching HLA type were indicated. Study outcomes and limitations: In two of eight donors, the top clonotype was HLA-C-restricted CMV-specific. The cumulative frequency of public TCR beta families distinguished individuals who carried CMV together with the relevant HLA.

TCRdb re-analysed the reads in MiXCR, keeping a single row per CDR3 protein. The sample lists roughly 280,000 distinct CDR3 sequences; approximately 22% were seen once. This clonotype was observed many times. No antigen is known for it. V trimming: 7 bases; J trimming: 1 base; junction bases outside the gene matches: 11. Germline assignment: CDR1 SGHTA and CDR2 FQGTGA. This CDR3 contains 18 residues. This TCR came from a human donor in good health (CMV status not recorded). Some clones in this sample may be carry-over from other donors' samples. The sample was cultured PBMCs, taken from culture after CMV antigen stimulation. This chain links TRBV7-3 with TRBJ2-6, with 9 nucleotides matching TRBD2. CDR3 DNA sequence: TGTGCCAGCAAGATGGGCGGGAGGGTAATTTCTGGGGCCAACGTCCTGACTTTC. Encoded protein: CASKMGGRVISGANVLTF.